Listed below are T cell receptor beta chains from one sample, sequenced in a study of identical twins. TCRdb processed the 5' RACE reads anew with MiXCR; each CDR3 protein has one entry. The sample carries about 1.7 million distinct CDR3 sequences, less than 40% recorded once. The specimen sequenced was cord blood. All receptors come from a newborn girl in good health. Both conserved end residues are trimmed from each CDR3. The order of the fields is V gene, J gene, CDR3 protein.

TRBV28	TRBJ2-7	ASSFGTRPSYEQY
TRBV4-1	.	ASSQVSMETQY
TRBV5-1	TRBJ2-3	ASSLGNGGGADTQY
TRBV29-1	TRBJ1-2	SVRSRSGGGGYT
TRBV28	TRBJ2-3	ASSFTGPPDSDTQY
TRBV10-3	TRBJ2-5	AIRGEGGYNEQY
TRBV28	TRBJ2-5	ASSYRDPTKGTQY
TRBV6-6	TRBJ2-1	ASSYGTSGGRFNEQF
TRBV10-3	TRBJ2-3	AISGLAQSTDTQY
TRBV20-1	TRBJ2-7	SASLVAVSYEQY
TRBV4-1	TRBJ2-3	ASSQVGLAGADTQY
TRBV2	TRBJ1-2	ASSDPARTNYGYT
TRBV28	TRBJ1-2	ASRFLDGPANYGYT
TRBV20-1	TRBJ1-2	SASPAYT
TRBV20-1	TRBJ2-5	SARGFRYQETQY
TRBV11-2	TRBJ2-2	ASSLVTGTGELY
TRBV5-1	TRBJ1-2	ASSFRSGADGYT
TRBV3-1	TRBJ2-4	ASSRLASGIQY
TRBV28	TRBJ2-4	ASRDLAKNIQY
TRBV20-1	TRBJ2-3	SATPPLLAGVDTQY
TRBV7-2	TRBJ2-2	ASSLFGGSTGELF
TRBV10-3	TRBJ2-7	AIRTGTNSYEQY
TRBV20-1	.	RPSTSGRLDYEQY
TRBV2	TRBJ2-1	ASWFGDSGRQYNEQF
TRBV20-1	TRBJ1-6	SARVGTTSPLH
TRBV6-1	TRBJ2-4	ASSPPGLAGGLGKNIQY
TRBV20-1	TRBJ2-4	SARDPSGLGKNIQY
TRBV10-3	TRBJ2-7	AISDSGTSASYEQY
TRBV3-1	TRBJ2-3	ASSQEGSFGRGQY
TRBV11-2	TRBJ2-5	ASSLDWGTQY
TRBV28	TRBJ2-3	ASSSEGASTDTQY
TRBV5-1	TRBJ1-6	ASSLKTGDGSPLH
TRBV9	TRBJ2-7	ASSVDGDPAYEQY
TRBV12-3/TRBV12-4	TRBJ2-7	ASRSGLVAYNEQY
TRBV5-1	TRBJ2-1	ASRPVVGEQF
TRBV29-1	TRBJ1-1	SVVAAGNTEAF
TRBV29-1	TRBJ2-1	SVVGIYYNEQF
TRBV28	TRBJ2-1	ASSHRQGRHNEQF
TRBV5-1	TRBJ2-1	ASSFNWRGGYNEQF
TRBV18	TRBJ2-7	ASSPLGGGSYNEQY
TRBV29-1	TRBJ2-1	SVDLALRNEQF
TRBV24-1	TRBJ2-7	ATSYSGTAYNEQY
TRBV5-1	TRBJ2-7	ASSSGPTEQY